This T cell receptor (beta chain) comes out of a study of cytomegalovirus exposure and HLA in healthy donors. Whole-study context: Clustering assigned about 76% of the approximately 400 genotyped donors to the Caucasian-associated ancestry cluster. Study results and caveats: TCR beta V- and J-gene trimming was later associated with a missense DCLRE1C variant. TCR beta chains associated with HLA were, in a later analysis, more clonally expanded than equally common others.

The sample holds a few counts of this clone. Its antigen remains unknown. V lost 8 bases, J lost 3 bases, and 20 bases lay in between. Germline CDR1 reads MNHNS; CDR2 reads SASEGT. CDR3 length: 15 amino acids. It was with 60 Vbeta and 13 Jbeta primers that the PCR ran. As originally analysed: The count from a later analysis was tens of millions of unique TCR beta chains, some 12 million of them shared. Using immunoSEQ multiplex PCR, the repertoire was profiled, and TCRdb retains in-frame clones only, with some absent. D and trimming were read from the DNA, whereas the V and J calls and clone size are those reported in that table. This sample has about 120,000 clones; over 8.5% occur once, and the top ten carry around 6.1%.

The clonotype was recovered from a woman aged 40 to 49 in good health and CMV-seropositive. The specimen was PBMCs. The chain uses TRBV6-1 and TRBJ2-7; a possible D gene is TRBD1 (5 bases). CDR3 sequence: CASRFADKADYEQYF. The CDR3 nucleotides read TGTGCCAGCCGATTCGCGGACAAGGCGGACTACGAGCAGTACTTC.